The clone carrying this T cell receptor (beta chain) occurred many times. Arm-PCR of CDR3 regions with iRepertoire HTBI primers generated TCR beta libraries. TCRdb re-called the multiplex PCR reads with MiXCR, one entry per CDR3 protein. The data contain roughly 470,000 distinct CDR3 sequences, 20% to 25% of them singletons. This sample is part of a study of regulatory T cells in long-lasting Graves disease. In the study overall: More than 5 years of antithyroid drugs with positive TSH receptor antibodies defined persistent Graves' disease.

Time point reported: persistent/refractory GD, antithyroid drugs over 5 years with positive TRAb. From PBMCs, RNA was extracted and then used to make the TCR library. Guidelines of the American Thyroid Association were used to diagnose Graves' disease. The germline V and J ends were trimmed by 0 bases and 8 bases, with 7 bases remaining between them. The germline CDR1 and CDR2 sequences are MNHEY and SVGEGT. The CDR3 spans 13 residues. The V gene is TRBV6-2 or TRBV6-3, the J gene TRBJ2-2; D not certain. This receptor was identified in a female donor with Graves disease. The input for sequencing was peripheral blood mononuclear cells (PBMCs), taken when the disease was refractory, from a patient treated with antithyroid drugs. The CDR3 spells CASSYSPLGELFF. The CDR3 DNA sequence: TGTGCCAGCAGTTACTCACCCCTAGGGGAGCTGTTTTTT.